Below, 15 T cell receptor beta chains from the same sample are listed, as sequenced in a study of blood T cell repertoires in COVID-19. Profiling relied on immunoSEQ multiplex PCR, and the TCRdb table lists in-frame clones only, not all of them. The sample records some 420,000 clones, 75% to 90% being singletons. Material for sequencing was PBMCs or T cells enriched from blood (not recorded which). The receptors were sampled from a man aged 25 to 45 who had recovered from COVID-19.

The chain is built from TRBV5-1 and TRBJ1-1; TRBD1 aligns across 9 bases. The CDR3 runs to 16 residues. J gave up 1 base and V 2 bases, and 6 bases lay outside the gene matches. The germline gives CDR1 SGHRS, CDR2 YFSETQ. CDR3 sequence: CASSFGGQGSNTEAFF. As DNA, the CDR3 is TGCGCCAGCAGCTTTGGGGGACAGGGATCGAACACTGAAGCTTTCTTT.

The rearrangement joins TRBV5-6 to TRBJ2-2; TRBD1 matches 7 bases. Germline CDR1 and CDR2: SGHDT and YYEEEE. The CDR3 covers 19 residues. V shed 2 bases and J 2 bases; nucleotides not matched to a gene: 15. In nucleotides, the CDR3 is TGTGCCAGCAGCTTAGCCTCGGACAGGTTCGAAAAAAACACCGGGGAGCTGTTTTTT. It encodes CASSLASDRFEKNTGELFF.

V gene TRBV28 combines with J gene TRBJ2-7; the D gene is possibly TRBD2 (6 bases). The CDR3 consists of 13 residues. Trimming stripped 6 bases from V and 1 base from J, with 10 bases between. The germline CDR1 and CDR2 sequences are MDHEN and SYDVKM. The CDR3 loop reads CASRVSGSYEQYF. The CDR3, as DNA: TGTGCCAGCAGGGTTAGCGGATCCTACGAGCAGTACTTC.

This rearrangement joins TRBV24-1 to TRBJ2-1; maybe TRBD1 (6 bases). Per germline, CDR1 KGHDR and CDR2 SFDVKD. The CDR3 consists of 15 residues. Trimming stripped 4 bases from V and 4 bases from J, with 13 bases between. The CDR3 spells CATSEAGTKYNEQFF. Here the CDR3 DNA reads TGTGCCACCAGTGAAGCCGGGACAAAGTACAATGAGCAGTTCTTC.

The chain recombines TRBV18 with TRBJ1-2, with a tentative D call TRBD1 (6 bases). Trimming removed 5 bases from V and 8 bases from J, with 18 bases in between. Per the germline V gene, CDR1 is KGHSH and CDR2 is LQKENI. The CDR3 sequence is 14 residues long. The DNA of the CDR3 is TGTGCCAGCTCAACCTCGCGAGGGGGGGAAGGCTACACCTTC. Translated: CASSTSRGGEGYTF.

The CDR3 DNA reads as TGTGCCAGCAGCTTAGACGGACAAGTGAACACTGAAGCTTTCTTT. Residues: CASSLDGQVNTEAFF. The rearrangement joins TRBV7-2 to TRBJ1-1; tentatively, D is TRBD1 (5 bases). Per the germline V gene, CDR1 is SGHTA and CDR2 is FQGNSA. This CDR3 is 15 amino acids long. Trimming cost V 1 base and J 0 bases, with 9 bases left between them.

V gene TRBV10-1 combines with J gene TRBJ1-4; 8 bases line up with TRBD1. CDR1 WNHNN and CDR2 SYGVQD come from the germline V gene (reference sequence). J lost 6 bases, V lost 6 bases, and 6 bases had no gene match. The CDR3 runs to 14 residues. The CDR3 is CASSQGAGDEKLFF. CDR3 nucleotide sequence: TGCGCCAGCAGCCAGGGGGCTGGGGATGAAAAACTGTTTTTT.

The V and J genes are TRBV24-1 and TRBJ2-1; 11 positions match TRBD2. There are 17 residues in the CDR3. With V trimmed by 5 bases and J by 5 bases, 10 bases remained unmatched. Germline CDR1 is KGHDR and CDR2 is SFDVKD. The CDR3 coding sequence is TGTGCCACCAGTGGCCAGGAGGGACTAGCGGCCAACAATGAGCAGTTCTTC. Protein: CATSGQEGLAANNEQFF.

This clone showed up just a few times. This sequence joins TRBV9 and TRBJ2-3; TRBD2 matches at 11 bases. CDR1 SGDLS and CDR2 YYNGEE come from the germline V gene. The trim removed 3 bases at V and 5 bases at J, leaving 5 bases unmatched. The CDR3 is 15 amino acids. CDR3 nucleotide sequence: TGTGCCAGCAGCGGATTAGCGGGAGGGGGAGATACGCAGTATTTT. Translation: CASSGLAGGGDTQYF.

The chain recombines TRBV18 with TRBJ2-3, with 7 bases lining up with TRBD1. The CDR3 consists of 14 residues. The J segment lost 1 base and the V segment lost 8 bases, leaving 6 bases of the junction unmatched. Germline V CDR1 and CDR2: KGHSH, LQKENI. The CDR3 coding sequence is TGTGCCAGCCGCGACAGGGAAGGCACAGATACGCAGTATTTT. Translating gives CASRDREGTDTQYF.

This clone has a single count. This chain connects TRBV28 to TRBJ2-1, with D possibly being TRBD2 (5 bases). Trimming stripped 4 bases from V and 8 bases from J, with 12 bases between. The CDR3 runs to 13 residues. Germline CDR1 and CDR2: MDHEN and SYDVKM. The DNA of the CDR3 is TGTGCCAGCAGTTCCGGGATTAGGGATGAGCAGTTCTTC. This translates into CASSSGIRDEQFF.

The V gene is TRBV10-3, the J gene TRBJ2-7, with 7 nucleotides matching TRBD1. The germline gives CDR1 ENHRY, CDR2 SYGVKD. The CDR3 covers 14 residues. The J segment lost 5 bases and the V segment lost 9 bases, leaving 13 bases of the junction unmatched. CDR3 coding DNA: TGTGCCATATCATTGAATGGACAGGAAGACGAGCAGTACTTC. This encodes CAISLNGQEDEQYF.

This clone was observed once. The CDR3 here is CASSRQGSPYEQYF. CDR3 nucleotide sequence: TGTGCCAGTAGTAGGCAGGGGTCCCCCTACGAGCAGTACTTC. The chain joins TRBV19 to TRBJ2-7, with D possibly being TRBD1 (6 bases). This CDR3 spans 14 amino acids. Germline V lookup: CDR1 LNHDA, CDR2 SQIVND (reference sequence). V lost 4 bases and J lost 2, with 12 bases in between. The entire variable domain, with the rest obtained from reference TRBV19 and TRBJ2-7, is as follows: DGGITQSPKYLFRKEGQNVTLSCEQNLNHDAMYWYRQDPGQGLRLIYYSQIVNDFQKGDIAEGYSVSREKKESFPLTVTSAQKNPTAFYLCASSRQGSPYEQYFGPGTRLTVT.

V is TRBV7-9 and J is TRBJ2-7; 7 nucleotides agree with TRBD1. CDR3 size: 14 residues. Germline V gene lookup returns CDR1 SEHNR and CDR2 FQNEAQ (reference sequence). J lost 0 bases, V lost 4 bases, and 3 bases had no gene match. The CDR3 loop reads CASSSWDSSYEQYF. CDR3 bases: TGTGCCAGCAGCTCCTGGGACAGCTCCTACGAGCAGTACTTC.

As concerns this clone: In the same sample, other DNA sequences code for this CDR3. V and J are TRBV9 and TRBJ2-3; 7 positions agree with TRBD2. The CDR3 covers 15 residues. Losses at the gene ends were 2 bases for V and 1 base for J; bases not matched to a gene: 4. Germline V gene data show CDR1 as SGDLS and CDR2 as YYNGEE. The chain's CDR3 is CASSVLGGGTDTQYF. CDR3 sequence (DNA): TGTGCCAGCAGCGTCCTTGGGGGGGGCACAGATACGCAGTATTTT. The variable domain in full, with the rest retrieved from reference TRBV9 and TRBJ2-3, is DSGVTQTPKHLITATGQRVTLRCSPRSGDLSVYWYQQSLDQGLQFLIQYYNGEERAKGNILERFSAQQFPDLHSELNLSSLELGDSALYFCASSVLGGGTDTQYFGPGTRLTVL.